What follows describes a single T cell receptor beta chain. The antigen is not known. Sequencing was performed with immunoSEQ multiplex PCR; in TCRdb, only in-frame clones are kept and a portion is missing. Altogether over 110,000 clones are present, approximately 90% being singletons, with the ten largest covering less than 6%. The sample comes from a study of Ad26.COV2.S vaccination and SARS-CoV-2 variants. The V gene lost 1 base and the J gene lost 7 bases, with 4 bases spanning the gap. The length of the CDR3 is 12 residues. The study's findings and limits: The authors reported substantial breadth in spike-specific CD8+ and CD4+ T cell responses after vaccination. Vaccine recipients posted higher spike-specific TCR breadth than their placebo counterparts. Total T cell responses, in the TCR breadth and depth analyses, may have been underestimated. The study found similar non-spike TCR breadth in vaccine and placebo recipients.

The receptor was isolated from a human donor who had recovered from COVID-19. The sample was peripheral blood, taken after recovery from COVID-19. The chain couples TRBV12-3 or TRBV12-4 to TRBJ2-2; no firm D call. CDR3 nucleotide sequence: TGTGCCAGCAGTTTAGAGGACGGGGAGCTGTTTTTT. This encodes CASSLEDGELFF.